The 10 T cell receptor beta chains below come from one sample, sequenced in a study of blood T cell repertoires in COVID-19. TCRdb's copy holds only in-frame clones and misses some; the assay was immunoSEQ multiplex PCR. The sample gives some 180,000 clones, more than 75% of which show up once; approximately 15% is in the top ten. Source material: PBMCs or T cells enriched from blood (not recorded which). These TCRs come from a man between 60 and 75 years old who had been exposed to COVID-19.

This clone came up a few times. J is TRBJ2-2 and V is TRBV15; D is unclear. V was clipped by 0 bases and J by 0 bases, with 17 bases between them. Germline V lookup: CDR1 LNHNV, CDR2 YYDKDF (reference sequence). The CDR3 covers 19 residues. CDR3: CATSRDNVQAFANTGELFF. CDR3 coding DNA: TGTGCCACCAGCAGAGATAATGTTCAGGCATTCGCGAACACCGGGGAGCTGTTTTTT.

The chain joins TRBV4-3 to TRBJ1-1; possible D gene TRBD1, 6 bases. This CDR3 spans 15 amino acids. Germline assignment: CDR1 LGHNA and CDR2 YSLEER. Deletions cut 0 bases from V and 3 bases from J, with 11 bases between. CDR3 coding DNA: TGCGCCAGCAGCCAAGATTTGGCAGGGGACACTGAAGCTTTCTTT. Encoded protein: CASSQDLAGDTEAFF.

The rearrangement uses TRBV24-1 and TRBJ2-2, with 11 bases lining up with TRBD1. Germline assignment: CDR1 KGHDR and CDR2 SFDVKD. The CDR3 runs 16 residues. The V segment lost 2 bases and the J segment 4 bases; nucleotides outside the gene matches: 2. CDR3 loop: CATSDSGQGVTGELFF. CDR3 bases: TGTGCCACCAGTGATTCGGGACAGGGGGTCACCGGGGAGCTGTTTTTT.

This clone was recorded a few times. The germline gene is not matched at one end of the junction; a read error may be the cause. The gene calls are TRBV4-3 and TRBJ2-3, with TRBD2 matching 12 bases. CDR1 is LGHNA, CDR2 YSLEER, per germline. CDR3 length: 14 residues. CDR3 residues: CASSQALGASGRDF. The CDR3 nucleotides are TGCGCCAGCAGCCAAGCCCTAGGGGCTAGCGGGAGGGATTTT.

The chain carries TRBV6-2 or TRBV6-3 and TRBJ1-2, with 8 bases identical to TRBD1. In germline, CDR1 is MNHEY, CDR2 SVGEGT. V trimming: 1 base; J trimming: 4 bases; junction bases outside the gene matches: 8. The CDR3 runs to 16 residues. DNA for the CDR3: TGTGCCAGCAGTTACTTTGGCCAGGGGGCGACCTATGGCTACACCTTC. This sequence encodes CASSYFGQGATYGYTF.

The rearrangement uses TRBV7-3 and TRBJ2-3, with D maybe TRBD1 (6 bases). In germline, CDR1 is SGHTA, CDR2 FQGTGA. This CDR3 contains 14 residues. With 5 bases removed from V and 2 bases from J, the gap between germline ends came to 11 bases. The CDR3 DNA reads as TGTGCCAGCAGCCAACAGGGAACCACAGATACGCAGTATTTT. Translated, it gives CASSQQGTTDTQYF.

The chain recombines TRBV5-4 with TRBJ1-2, with D perhaps matching TRBD1 (6 bases). Trimming took 3 bases from V and 7 from J, leaving 25 bases between them. CDR3 length equals 17 residues. Germline CDR1 SGHNT, CDR2 YYREEE (reference sequence). The CDR3 nucleotides read TGTGCCAGCAGCTCCCGGGACATTCAACGGGGTTTAGGTGGCTACACCTTC. Translated: CASSSRDIQRGLGGYTF.

The CDR3 DNA sequence: TGCGCCAGCAGCCAGGCTAGCGGAGATTCCACCGGGGAGCTGTTTTTT. Its translation is CASSQASGDSTGELFF. The chain is built from TRBV4-1 and TRBJ2-2, with TRBD2 identical over 7 bases. Per germline, CDR1 MGHRA and CDR2 YSYEKL. V was clipped by 3 bases and J by 4 bases; unmatched bases: 8. This CDR3 spans 16 amino acids.

The V call is TRBV7-6, the J call TRBJ2-7, with 10 bases lining up with TRBD2. Germline V gene data show CDR1 as SGHVS and CDR2 as FNYEAQ. This CDR3 region has 15 residues. Losses at the gene ends were 5 bases for V and 1 base for J; bases not matched to a gene: 5. The CDR3 spells CASSPGTSVSYEQYF. DNA for the CDR3: TGTGCCAGCAGCCCGGGGACTAGCGTGTCCTACGAGCAGTACTTC.

This clone is a singleton in its sample. The rearrangement joins TRBV2 to TRBJ1-5; 7 positions match TRBD1. Germline V gene sequence: CDR1 SNHLY, CDR2 FYNNEI. The CDR3 runs 17 residues. With V trimmed by 3 bases and J by 0 bases, 8 bases remained unmatched. For the CDR3, the DNA is TGTGCCAGCAGTGATTGGGGCAGGGGGTATAGCAATCAGCCCCAGCATTTT. This gives the protein CASSDWGRGYSNQPQHF. Full variable domain (outside the CDR3, taken from reference TRBV2 and TRBJ1-5): EPEVTQTPSHQVTQMGQEVILRCVPISNHLYFYWYRQILGQKVEFLVSFYNNEISEKSEIFDDQFSVERPDGSNFTLKIRSTKLEDSAMYFCASSDWGRGYSNQPQHFGDGTRLSIL.